In this sample, the clone carrying this TCR beta chain turned up many times. Its target is unknown. A single record per CDR3 protein comes from TCRdb applying MiXCR to the reads. The sample lists some 250,000 distinct CDR3 sequences, approximately 9.2% occurring once. The sample comes from a study of T cell repertoires in cytomegalovirus infection. Study-wide background: A matching HLA type, together with CMV infection, was signaled by public TCR beta signatures. The study's findings and limits: CMV-specific HLA-C-restricted TCR beta clonotypes dominated the ex vivo response. Of the TCR beta families, the public ones yielded a cumulative frequency that identified carriers of CMV plus the relevant HLA.

V was trimmed by 0 bases and J by 2 bases, leaving 10 bases between them. Germline V gene sequence: CDR1 SSHAT, CDR2 FNYEAQ (reference sequence). CDR3 length: 15 residues. The chain uses TRBV7-7 and TRBJ2-5; the D gene is possibly TRBD1 (5 bases). The sequence was collected from a human donor in good health (CMV status not recorded). Some clones in this sample may be carry-over from other donors' samples. Sample: PBMCs. The CDR3 coding sequence is TGTGCCAGCAGCTTAGCGCTAAGGGGACAAGAGACCCAGTACTTC. Amino acid sequence: CASSLALRGQETQYF.